The clone carrying this T cell receptor (beta chain) was seen more than once but under ten times. Its specificity is unknown. The data were obtained in a study of T cells in localized non-small cell lung cancer. The table came from immunoSEQ multiplex PCR; TCRdb's copy has only in-frame clones and leaves some out. Of 20,000 to 25,000 clones in the sample, under 90% were seen once. Overall study results and limits: Because sequencing included only one region (of the tumor), heterogeneity remains possible.

Trimming took 6 bases from V and 7 from J; bases not matched to a gene: 13. The CDR3 contains 15 residues. Germline V CDR1 and CDR2: SNHLY, FYNNEI. Material: peripheral blood, obtained before any cancer treatment. The sequence came from a man between 40 and 70 years old with stage I squamous cell lung carcinoma. J is TRBJ1-2 and V is TRBV2; 8 positions agree with TRBD1. The CDR3 region is CASSAPGTGRGGYTF. In nucleotides, the CDR3 is TGTGCCAGCAGCGCCCCCGGGACAGGAAGGGGTGGCTACACCTTC.